Here is one TCR beta chain with its context. Its specificity is unknown. PCR was performed using 60 Vbeta and 13 Jbeta primers. TCRdb keeps only in-frame clones here, not all; method: immunoSEQ multiplex PCR. The table shows under 250,000 clones, with about four fifths occurring only once. The entry originates in a study of cytomegalovirus exposure and HLA in healthy donors. Points from the study as a whole: The number of N-insertions in an Asian-associated ancestry cluster was reportedly below the 666-donor mean in a later analysis. DRB1 had the most TCR associations and HLA-C the fewest, a later analysis found, with rates varying by HLA locus. In an earlier analysis, in 587 donors, most V segments appeared productive either ~87% or ~30% of the time. Presence/absence analyses treated sequencing depth as roughly uniform across donors.

This CDR3 is built from 14 residues. The germline V gene has CDR1 MNHEY and CDR2 SMNVEV (reference sequence). The rearrangement uses TRBV27 and TRBJ1-5; TRBD1 might be the D (6 bases). Input material: PBMCs. This clonotype was obtained from a woman between 45 and 65 years old in good health and CMV-seropositive. The CDR3 loop reads CAGDILGVHQPQHF. CDR3 nucleotides: TGTGCTGGGGACATCCTGGGAGTTCATCAGCCCCAGCATTTT.